Each of the 30 T cell receptor beta chains below was sequenced from the same sample in a study of blood T cell repertoires in COVID-19. The method was immunoSEQ multiplex PCR; TCRdb's version includes in-frame clones alone and lacks a portion of them. The data show tens of thousands of clones, with approximately 86% seen just once and less than 6.5% held by the top ten. The sample was peripheral blood. These receptor sequences come from a man aged 40-49 years with acute or convalescent COVID-19.

The rearrangement links TRBV11-3 to TRBJ1-5, with 7 bases identical to TRBD1. Germline CDR1 and CDR2: SGHNT and YENEEA. Losses at the gene ends were 1 base for V and 2 bases for J; bases not matched to a gene: 2. The CDR3 sequence is 15 residues long. The CDR3 loop is CASSLGQGGNQPQHF. The CDR3 coding sequence is TGTGCCAGCAGCTTAGGGCAGGGGGGCAATCAGCCCCAGCATTTT.

J is TRBJ1-3 and V is TRBV6-6, with a weak D call TRBD1 (5 bases). The CDR3 totals 15 residues. Germline-derived CDR1 and CDR2 are MNHNY and SVGAGI (reference sequence). The V end lost 0 bases, the J end lost 4 bases, and 10 bases lay between the germline ends. CDR3 coding DNA: TGTGCCAGCAGTTACTCGGAGGGGCGGGGAAACACCATATATTTT. Residues: CASSYSEGRGNTIYF.

This chain uses TRBV19 with TRBJ2-3; TRBD2 agrees at 8 bases. The germline V gene has CDR1 LNHDA and CDR2 SQIVND (reference sequence). J gave up 4 bases and V 6 bases, and 6 bases lay outside the gene matches. This CDR3 contains 14 residues. CDR3: CASRDSGGADTQYF. The CDR3 DNA reads as TGTGCCAGTAGGGACAGCGGGGGAGCAGATACGCAGTATTTT.

The rearrangement joins TRBV11-1 to TRBJ1-3, with D uncertain. V was pared by 3 bases and J by 2 bases, with 8 bases between. The CDR3 has 14 amino acids. The germline gives CDR1 SGHAT, CDR2 FQDESV (reference sequence). The CDR3 DNA reads TGTGCCAGCAGCTTCGCGGCACCTGGAAACACCATATATTTT. It specifies CASSFAAPGNTIYF.

This chain joins TRBV10-2 and TRBJ2-3, with 9 bases fitting TRBD2. CDR3 length: 16 residues. Germline values: CDR1 WSHSY, CDR2 SAAADI. V trimming: 1 base; J trimming: 2 bases; junction bases outside the gene matches: 4. CDR3 region: CASSEFASGNTDTQYF. In nucleotides, the CDR3 is TGCGCCAGCAGTGAGTTTGCTAGCGGGAACACAGATACGCAGTATTTT.

The V gene is TRBV18, the J gene TRBJ2-2, with TRBD1 as a possible D gene (6 bases). V lost 3 bases to trimming and J lost 2 bases, with 13 bases between them. Germline CDR1 reads KGHSH; CDR2 reads LQKENI. CDR3 size: 16 residues. The CDR3 coding sequence is TGTGCCAGCTCACCGAGGACAGTGGGAAACACCGGGGAGCTGTTTTTT. Residues: CASSPRTVGNTGELFF.

The chain combines TRBV2 with TRBJ2-7; 8 bases line up with TRBD1. V lost 0 bases, J lost 2 bases, and 6 bases stayed unmatched. Germline CDR1 is SNHLY and CDR2 is FYNNEI. CDR3 size: 16 residues. The CDR3 DNA reads TGTGCCAGCAGTGAAGCTTTCGGACAGGGCGCCTACGAGCAGTACTTC. As protein: CASSEAFGQGAYEQYF.

The CDR3 sequence is CASSIRAGHVATEAFF. For the CDR3, the DNA is TGTGCCAGTAGTATTCGGGCAGGACACGTGGCCACTGAAGCTTTCTTT. The chain joins TRBV19 to TRBJ1-1; weak D call: TRBD1 (5 bases). There are 16 residues in the CDR3. CDR1 LNHDA and CDR2 SQIVND come from the germline V gene (reference sequence). With 3 bases removed from V and 4 bases from J, the gap between germline ends came to 18 bases. Using reference TRBV19 and TRBJ1-1 for the parts outside the CDR3, the full variable domain is DGGITQSPKYLFRKEGQNVTLSCEQNLNHDAMYWYRQDPGQGLRLIYYSQIVNDFQKGDIAEGYSVSREKKESFPLTVTSAQKNPTAFYLCASSIRAGHVATEAFFGQGTRLTVV.

This clone was seen just once. The chain recombines TRBV9 with TRBJ1-2, with 8 positions matching TRBD1. Germline CDR1 reads SGDLS; CDR2 reads YYNGEE. V lost 3 bases and J lost 5; bases outside the gene matches: 0. The CDR3 covers 12 residues. The DNA for the CDR3 is TGTGCCAGCAGCGGGACAGGGTATGGCTACACCTTC. Its protein is CASSGTGYGYTF.

The chain joins TRBV6-5 to TRBJ1-1, with TRBD1 matching 9 bases. CDR3 length: 14 amino acids. V was clipped by 2 bases and J by 9 bases; unmatched bases: 7. The germline V gene has CDR1 MNHEY and CDR2 SVGAGI. The CDR3: CASSYLLQGAKAFF. DNA of the CDR3: TGTGCCAGCAGTTACCTTTTACAGGGGGCTAAAGCTTTCTTT.

This clone was detected only once. The CDR3 here is CASSLGPQGDTQYF. In nucleotides, the CDR3 is TGTGCCAGCAGCTTAGGGCCTCAGGGAGATACGCAGTATTTT. The chain employs TRBV7-8 and TRBJ2-3; perhaps TRBD1 as D (5 bases). Germline V gene lookup returns CDR1 SGHVS and CDR2 FQNEAQ. There are 14 residues in the CDR3. Deletions cut 1 base from V and 5 bases from J, with 10 bases between.

The chain links TRBV21-1 to TRBJ1-1; the table's D call, TRBD1, has no DNA check behind it. TRBV21-1 is recorded as a pseudogene. The CDR3 runs to 18 residues. This CDR3 reads CASSLHRDRVRYITEAFF. The CDR3 region has the DNA TGTGCCAGCAGCTTACACCGGGACAGGGTAAGGTATATCACTGAAGCTTTCTTT.

The rearrangement links TRBV6-1 to TRBJ2-1, with TRBD1 matching 9 bases. The V and J ends lost 4 bases and 7 bases, in that order; junction bases with no gene match: 5. This CDR3 is built from 14 residues. Germline CDR1 MNHNS, CDR2 SASEGT. In DNA, the CDR3 is TGTGCCAGCAGTGCAGGGACAGGGAGGAATGAGCAGTTCTTC. Translation gives CASSAGTGRNEQFF.

The chain has TRBV5-1 and TRBJ2-1; perhaps TRBD1 as D (6 bases). Germline V gives CDR1 SGHRS, CDR2 YFSETQ. V shed 4 bases and J shed 4 bases, with 9 bases lying between them. The CDR3 runs 13 residues. The CDR3 coding sequence is TGCGCCAGCAGCCCGGACAGTTACAATGAGCAGTTCTTC. This encodes CASSPDSYNEQFF.

The J gene is TRBJ1-1, the V gene TRBV6-5, with 8 bases that match TRBD1. V dropped 6 bases and J dropped 12; count of bases not matched to a gene: 6. The CDR3 covers 11 residues. Germline lookup yields CDR1 MNHEY and CDR2 SVGAGI. For the CDR3, the DNA is TGTGCCAGCAGCAACGACAGGGGAACTTTCTTT. It yields the protein CASSNDRGTFF.

CDR3 nucleotides: TGTGCCAGCAGCCACTTGGCGGGAAGTTACAATGAGCAGTTCTTC. Its translation is CASSHLAGSYNEQFF. V gene TRBV3-1 (or the pseudogene TRBV3-2) combines with J gene TRBJ2-1; TRBD2 is a possible D gene (6 bases). The CDR3 extends over 15 amino acids. The germline V gene encodes CDR1 LGHDT and CDR2 YNNKEL (reference sequence). V was trimmed by 3 bases and J by 4 bases, leaving 13 bases between them.

The genes are TRBV19 and TRBJ1-1, with TRBD1 matching 7 bases. V trimming: 3 bases; J trimming: 11 bases; junction bases outside the gene matches: 9. This CDR3 spans 13 amino acids. Germline lookup yields CDR1 LNHDA and CDR2 SQIVND (reference sequence). DNA of the CDR3: TGTGCCAGTAGTATGAGGCAGGGGGTTCCGGCTTTCTTT. Its translation is CASSMRQGVPAFF.

V is TRBV6-5 and J is TRBJ2-2; 7 nucleotides line up with TRBD2. The CDR3 runs 15 residues. Germline V lookup: CDR1 MNHEY, CDR2 SVGAGI. Trimming at V came to 0 bases and at J to 3 bases, leaving 1 base not matched to a gene. CDR3 protein: CASSYSGGYTGELFF. Written as DNA, the CDR3 is TGTGCCAGCAGTTACTCCGGGGGGTACACCGGGGAGCTGTTTTTT.

The chain employs TRBV2 and TRBJ1-1, with D perhaps matching TRBD1 (5 bases). V was clipped by 3 bases and J by 0 bases, with 14 bases between them. Germline assignment: CDR1 SNHLY and CDR2 FYNNEI. This CDR3 region has 16 residues. The CDR3 loop is CASSEVRTSMNTEAFF. CDR3 nucleotides: TGTGCCAGCAGTGAGGTTCGGACATCCATGAACACTGAAGCTTTCTTT.

The V call is TRBV11-2, the J call TRBJ1-2; 8 bases align to TRBD1. Per the germline V gene, CDR1 is SGHAT and CDR2 is FQNNGV. V shed 5 bases and J 3 bases; nucleotides not matched to a gene: 8. The CDR3 length is 15 residues. The DNA for the CDR3 is TGTGCCAGCAGCAAAAACAGGGGGACTTACTATGGCTACACCTTC. It translates to CASSKNRGTYYGYTF.

This sequence joins TRBV2 and TRBJ2-2, with 9 bases matching TRBD2. This CDR3 has 16 residues. The trim removed 6 bases at V and 0 bases at J, leaving 5 bases unmatched. Germline values: CDR1 SNHLY, CDR2 FYNNEI. CDR3 region: CASRLSGGANTGELFF. The CDR3 DNA reads as TGTGCCAGCAGGCTTAGCGGGGGCGCGAACACCGGGGAGCTGTTTTTT.

The genes are TRBV30 and TRBJ1-2; D gene ambiguous. The germline gives CDR1 GTSNPN, CDR2 SVGIG (reference sequence). The CDR3 extends over 13 amino acids. Trimming took 2 bases from V and 4 from J, leaving 11 bases between them. The CDR3 nucleotides are TGTGCCTGGAGTTCCGACGGGATCTATGGCTACACCTTC. The encoded protein is CAWSSDGIYGYTF.

The chain uses TRBV6-4 and TRBJ2-1; 9 bases line up with TRBD2. Germline trimming cut 0 bases from V and 7 bases from J; bases unmatched to any gene: 10. Per germline, CDR1 MRHNA and CDR2 SNTAGT. This CDR3 is 17 amino acids long. The CDR3 region has the DNA TGTGCCAGCAGTGACTCGAGTGTTAGCGGGGGATTTAATGAGCAGTTCTTC. Translation: CASSDSSVSGGFNEQFF.

The V call is TRBV5-3, the J call TRBJ2-1, with 7 positions matching TRBD1. TRBV5-3 is flagged as an ORF with uncertain function. The trim removed 1 base at V and 4 bases at J, leaving 5 bases unmatched. CDR3 length equals 15 residues. The CDR3 nucleotides are TGTGCCAGAAGCTTGCTAGGGGGCGGTTACAATGAGCAGTTCTTC. Residues: CARSLLGGGYNEQFF.

A single count supports this clone. The chain has TRBV9 and TRBJ2-5, with TRBD1 identical over 8 bases. The trim removed 3 bases at V and 1 base at J, leaving 5 bases unmatched. The length of the CDR3 is 15 residues. Germline V gene sequence: CDR1 SGDLS, CDR2 YYNGEE. The CDR3 DNA reads as TGTGCCAGCAGCGCGAATACAGGGGGCCAAGAGACCCAGTACTTC. As protein: CASSANTGGQETQYF.

V gene TRBV6-6 combines with J gene TRBJ1-1; maybe TRBD1 (6 bases). The germline V gene has CDR1 MNHNY and CDR2 SVGAGI (reference sequence). This CDR3 is built from 15 residues. Trimming cost V 3 bases and J 4 bases, with 15 bases left between them. The CDR3 spells CASSYGQTVATEAFF. Here the CDR3 DNA reads TGTGCCAGCAGTTATGGACAGACTGTGGCCACTGAAGCTTTCTTT.

The rearrangement links TRBV5-1 to TRBJ1-1; 7 bases are shared with TRBD1. The CDR3 spans 15 residues. J was trimmed by 3 bases and V by 0 bases; bases with no gene match: 5. In germline, CDR1 is SGHRS, CDR2 YFSETQ. For the CDR3, the DNA is TGCGCCAGCAGCTTGGCAGGGGGTCGGGACACTGAAGCTTTCTTT. Translation gives CASSLAGGRDTEAFF.

The chain couples TRBV2 to TRBJ2-1, with 9 bases identical to TRBD1. The J segment lost 1 base and the V segment lost 5 bases, leaving 3 bases of the junction unmatched. This CDR3 region has 15 residues. Germline assignment: CDR1 SNHLY and CDR2 FYNNEI. The CDR3 here is CASSIGQGSYNEQFF. CDR3 DNA sequence: TGTGCCAGCAGTATAGGACAGGGGTCCTACAATGAGCAGTTCTTC.

This sequence joins TRBV19 and TRBJ1-5; 7 bases match TRBD1. CDR3 length: 18 residues. CDR1 and CDR2 from the germline V gene are LNHDA and SQIVND (reference sequence). With 5 bases clipped from V and 0 bases from J, the junction kept 13 bases outside the gene matches. The CDR3 bases are TGTGCCAGTAGTCTGTCGTGGAGGGGGCAAAATAGCAATCAGCCCCAGCATTTT. The encoded protein is CASSLSWRGQNSNQPQHF.

This clone was seen a handful of times. This chain connects TRBV3-1 (or the pseudogene TRBV3-2) to TRBJ1-3, with a weak D call TRBD1 (5 bases). This CDR3 is built from 15 residues. From germline, CDR1 is LGHDT and CDR2 YNNKEL (reference sequence). Trimming removed 0 bases at V and 2 bases at J, with 8 bases between. The CDR3 region has the DNA TGTGCCAGCAGCCAAGATAGGGGTCCTGGAAACACCATATATTTT. This codes for CASSQDRGPGNTIYF.